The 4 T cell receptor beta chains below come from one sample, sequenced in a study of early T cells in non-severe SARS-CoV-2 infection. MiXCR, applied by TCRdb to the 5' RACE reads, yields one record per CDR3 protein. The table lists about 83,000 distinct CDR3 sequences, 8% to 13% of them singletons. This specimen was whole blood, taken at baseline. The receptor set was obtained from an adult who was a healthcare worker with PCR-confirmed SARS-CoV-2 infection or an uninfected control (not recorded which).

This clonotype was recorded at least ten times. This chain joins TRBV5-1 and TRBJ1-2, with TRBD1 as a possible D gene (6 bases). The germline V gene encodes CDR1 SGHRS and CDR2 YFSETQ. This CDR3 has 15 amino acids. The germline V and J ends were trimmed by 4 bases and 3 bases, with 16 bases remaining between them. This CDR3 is CASSTGTRNYYGYTF. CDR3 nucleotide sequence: TGCGCCAGCAGCACCGGGACACGGAACTACTATGGCTACACCTTC.

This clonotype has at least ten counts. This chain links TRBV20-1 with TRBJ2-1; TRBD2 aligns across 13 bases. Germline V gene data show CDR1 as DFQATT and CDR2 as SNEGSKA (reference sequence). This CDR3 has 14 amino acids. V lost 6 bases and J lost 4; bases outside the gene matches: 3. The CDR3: CSAGTSGKYNEQFF. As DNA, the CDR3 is TGCAGTGCCGGGACTAGCGGGAAGTACAATGAGCAGTTCTTC.

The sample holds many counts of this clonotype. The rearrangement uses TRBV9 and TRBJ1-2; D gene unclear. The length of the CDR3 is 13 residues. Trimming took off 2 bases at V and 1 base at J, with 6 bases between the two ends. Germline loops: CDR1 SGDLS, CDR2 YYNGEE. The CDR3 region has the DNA TGTGCCAGCAGCGTGGGCTTTAACTATGGCTACACCTTC. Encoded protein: CASSVGFNYGYTF.

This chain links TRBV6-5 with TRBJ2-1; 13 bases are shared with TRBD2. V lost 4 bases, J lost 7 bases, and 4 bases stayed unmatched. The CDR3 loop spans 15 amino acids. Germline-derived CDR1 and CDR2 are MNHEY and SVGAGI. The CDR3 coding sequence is TGTGCCAGCAGTTCCGGACTAGCGGGAGCGAATGAGCAGTTCTTC. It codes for CASSSGLAGANEQFF.